This T cell receptor (beta chain) was captured by sequencing in a study of identical twins. CDR1 and CDR2 from the germline V gene are SGHDT and YYEEEE. The length of the CDR3 is 13 residues. Trimming cost V 3 bases and J 6 bases, with 13 bases left between them. A few counts support this clonotype. TCRdb fed the 5' RACE reads into MiXCR, producing one record per CDR3 protein. The sample consists of a few hundred thousand distinct CDR3 sequences, around a tenth of them appearing once. These data were likewise used in another study, on yellow fever vaccine responses in identical twins.

The chain carries TRBV5-6 and TRBJ2-7, with a weak D call TRBD2 (6 bases). Sequenced: PBMCs. The receptor was isolated from a woman younger than 30 in good health. Here the CDR3 DNA reads TGTGCCAGCAGCTGGAGGGTGGGTGGCGAGCAGTACTTC. It is translated as CASSWRVGGEQYF. Full variable domain (outside the CDR3, taken from reference TRBV5-6 and TRBJ2-7): DAGVTQSPTHLIKTRGQQVTLRCSPKSGHDTVSWYQQALGQGPQFIFQYYEEEERQRGNFPDRFSGHQFPNYSSELNVNALLLGDSALYLCASSWRVGGEQYFGPGTRLTVT.